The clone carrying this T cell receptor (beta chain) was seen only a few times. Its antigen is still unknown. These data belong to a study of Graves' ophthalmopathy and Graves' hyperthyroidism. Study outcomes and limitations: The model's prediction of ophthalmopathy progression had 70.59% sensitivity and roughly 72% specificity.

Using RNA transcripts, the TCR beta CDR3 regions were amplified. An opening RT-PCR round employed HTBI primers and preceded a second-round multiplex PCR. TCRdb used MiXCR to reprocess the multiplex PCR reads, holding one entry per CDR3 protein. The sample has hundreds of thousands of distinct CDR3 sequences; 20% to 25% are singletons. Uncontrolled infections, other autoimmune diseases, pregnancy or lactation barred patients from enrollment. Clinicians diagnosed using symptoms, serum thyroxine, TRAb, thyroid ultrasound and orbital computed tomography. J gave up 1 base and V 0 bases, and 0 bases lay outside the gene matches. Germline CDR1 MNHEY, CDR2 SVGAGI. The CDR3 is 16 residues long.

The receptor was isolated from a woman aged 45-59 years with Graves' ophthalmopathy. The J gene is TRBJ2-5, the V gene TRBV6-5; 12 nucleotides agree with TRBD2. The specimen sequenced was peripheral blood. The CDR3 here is CASSYSTSGSQETQYF. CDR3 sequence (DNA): TGTGCCAGCAGTTACTCGACTAGCGGGAGCCAAGAGACCCAGTACTTC.